The TCR beta chain described here comes from a study of early T cells in non-severe SARS-CoV-2 infection. This clonotype was picked up a small number of times. Unique molecular identifiers tagged individual cDNA molecules. TCRdb called the 5' RACE reads again in MiXCR, with one record for every CDR3 protein. The sample contains 45,000 to 75,000 distinct CDR3 sequences, around 12% of which appear only once. The sample consisted of whole blood. The clonotype was recovered from an adult who was a healthcare worker with PCR-confirmed SARS-CoV-2 infection or an uninfected control (not recorded which).

In nucleotides, the CDR3 is TGTGCCAGCAGTTTAGGCGGGTCTAACAATGAGCAGTTCTTC. Amino acid sequence: CASSLGGSNNEQFF. V is TRBV12-3 or TRBV12-4 and J is TRBJ2-1, with D maybe TRBD2 (5 bases). The length of the CDR3 is 14 residues. Trimming stripped 1 base from V and 5 bases from J, with 9 bases between.